This TCR beta chain comes out of a study of T cell responses to AZD1222 COVID-19 vaccine. Findings and limits, study-wide: Variant regions that are unmutated are reportedly the target of nearly half of spike-specific TCRs. At 160-218 and 743-854, vaccine-associated CD4 TCRs were dominant, and they spanned spike.

This CDR3 is built from 15 residues. CDR1 is SGHTA and CDR2 is FQGTGA in the germline V gene. The V end was cut by 1 base, the J end by 5 bases, with 9 bases between. Remarks on this clone: Its antigen is as yet unknown.

Only in-frame clones appear in the TCRdb table, and some are missing; sequencing was by immunoSEQ multiplex PCR. The repertoire includes approximately 130,000 clones, roughly 93% of them detected once, and about 0.86% sits in the top ten. Sequences were derived from peripheral blood, sampled on day 0 of AZD1222 vaccination. This sequence joins TRBV7-3 and TRBJ1-6; a weak D match, TRBD1 (5 bases). The receptor comes from an adult in good health. CDR3 in amino acids: CASSLRPDNNSPLHF. The CDR3 DNA sequence: TGTGCCAGCAGCTTAAGGCCGGACAATAATTCACCCCTCCACTTT.